This T cell receptor (beta chain) was recovered during a study of OX40 agonist ivuxolimab in advanced cancers. A note on the overall study: The costimulatory receptor OX40 (CD134) was targeted by ivuxolimab, a fully human IgG2 agonistic monoclonal antibody. Intravenous ivuxolimab was administered to patients every 2 weeks at six dose levels: 0.01, 0.1, 0.3, 1.5, 3 and 10 mg/kg. Of the approximately 50 patients in dose escalation, around 19 had hepatocellular carcinoma, about 15 had melanoma, 9 had renal cell carcinoma and 9 had head and neck cancer. In the dose-escalation cohort, around four fifths of patients were male, and the mean age was roughly 60 years, with a range of about 20 to 90. Prior anti-PD-1, anti-PD-L1 or anti-CTLA-4 therapy was permitted, and approximately 42% of dose-escalation patients had received checkpoint inhibitors. Partial responses occurred in three dose-escalation patients: two with cutaneous melanoma and one with hepatocellular carcinoma. Peripheral TCRbeta sequencing was intended to test whether TCR sequence diversity was altered and clonal T-cell expansion was caused by ivuxolimab. The paper describes the monotherapy dose-escalation part (N of about 52 patients) of the phase I trial of ivuxolimab. What the authors observed across the whole study: In partial responders in the 0.1-3.0 mg/kg groups, normalized peripheral clonal expansion was found to be among the lowest, especially among CD8+ T cells. Clonal expansion of both CD4+ and CD8+ blood T cells was observed from baseline to week 6 at doses 0.1 to 3.0 mg/kg. Which antigens the clonally expanded peripheral T cells were specific for was not determined. Low levels of normalized T-cell clonal expansion were also shown by some nonresponding patients. After ivuxolimab, CD8+ T cells had more expanded clones than CD4+ T cells on average.

There are 13 amino acids in the CDR3, from cysteine to phenylalanine inclusive. The only DNA kept is the CDR3, 39 bases in frame from the first base. Relative to germline, V is 2 bases shorter and J is 3 bases shorter, with 8 bases between their ends. The germline V gene encodes CDR1 SNHLY and CDR2 FYNNEI. The trial excluded patients who had a history of autoimmune disease or who were on systemic immunosuppression. Peripheral blood for TCR sequencing was collected from all dose cohorts at baseline, on cycle 4 day 1, and on cycle 7 day 1. The samples were taken from a phase I, first-in-human, multicenter, open-label dose-escalation trial of ivuxolimab. Adults with locally advanced or metastatic melanoma, renal cell, hepatocellular, or head and neck squamous cell carcinoma were enrolled in the trial. Before TCR sequencing, CD4+ T cells and CD8+ T cells from peripheral blood were sorted into separate populations.

To sequence the TCRbeta CDR3 region, genomic DNA was isolated from the sorted cells. The immunoSEQ Assay was used for sequencing of TCRbeta CDR3 regions. Here the immuneACCESS table is served through TCRdb, limited to in-frame sequences with V and J called. Missing clones are a known gap in these copies; in checked studies unresolved V genes cover under half, and the rest lacks a known reason. This sample lists some 40,000 clones; over 80% were detected once. Of the sample, around 28% falls within the top ten clones. This clone was detected only a few times. The antigen it binds to is not known. Base quality data are lacking; no much larger clone is found one base away.

The material sequenced was CD4+ or CD8+ T cells sorted from blood, taken in a trial of the OX40 agonist ivuxolimab. The sequence links TRBV2 to TRBJ2-7; the D region possibly corresponds to TRBD1 (5 bases align). The sequence was obtained from an adult with an advanced solid tumor such as melanoma, head and neck, liver or kidney cancer. The bases read TGTGCCAGCAGTGAATACAGGTACTACGAGCAGTACTTC. It codes for CASSEYRYYEQYF.